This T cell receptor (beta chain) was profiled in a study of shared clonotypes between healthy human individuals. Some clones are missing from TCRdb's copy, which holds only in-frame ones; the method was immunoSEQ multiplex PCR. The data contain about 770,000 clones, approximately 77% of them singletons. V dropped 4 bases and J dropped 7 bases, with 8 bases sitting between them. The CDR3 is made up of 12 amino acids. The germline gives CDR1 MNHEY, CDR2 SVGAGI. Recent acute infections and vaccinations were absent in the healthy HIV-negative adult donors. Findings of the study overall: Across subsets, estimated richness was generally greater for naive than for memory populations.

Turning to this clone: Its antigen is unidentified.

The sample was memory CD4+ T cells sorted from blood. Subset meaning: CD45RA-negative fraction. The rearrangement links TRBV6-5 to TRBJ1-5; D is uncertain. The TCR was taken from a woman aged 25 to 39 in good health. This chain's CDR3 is CASSSPPQPQHF. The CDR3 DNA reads TGTGCCAGCAGTTCTCCCCCCCAGCCCCAGCATTTT.